The 18 T cell receptor beta chains below come from one sample, sequenced in a study of regulatory T cells in long-lasting Graves disease. Time point of the sample: persistent/refractory GD, antithyroid drugs over 5 years with positive TRAb. The authors made the TCR library using RNA they extracted from PBMCs. According to the study, TCR beta libraries were built with iRepertoire HTBI primers and CDR3-region Arm-PCR. TCRdb re-called the multiplex PCR reads through MiXCR, storing one row per CDR3 protein. The sample contains roughly 400,000 distinct CDR3 sequences, around 23% of which appear only once. Sequencing was performed on peripheral blood mononuclear cells (PBMCs), taken when the disease was refractory, from a patient treated with antithyroid drugs. These receptors were collected from a female donor with Graves disease.

On this clonotype itself: A junction end diverges from the germline sequence, so it may reflect a read error. J is TRBJ1-4 and V is TRBV6-4, with 7 bases aligning to TRBD1. The CDR3 contains 15 residues. Per germline, CDR1 MRHNA and CDR2 SNTAGT. In nucleotides, the CDR3 is TGTGCCGGCAGTTCTGCAGGGGGGGCCGATGAAGAACTGTTTTTT. This codes for CAGSSAGGADEELFF.

This clonotype has at least ten counts. The J gene is TRBJ2-7, the V gene TRBV28; 14 bases match TRBD2. This CDR3 region has 20 residues. The germline V gene has CDR1 MDHEN and CDR2 SYDVKM. V lost 5 bases to trimming and J lost 0 bases; unmatched junction nucleotides: 15. The CDR3 protein is CASSPLLTSGRASSSYEQYF. The CDR3 DNA is TGTGCCAGCAGTCCTCTCCTGACTAGCGGGAGGGCCTCGAGCTCCTACGAGCAGTACTTC.

There are a few counts of this clonotype. The CDR3 nucleotides are TGCAGTGCTTTTATGGACGCCGCGAACACCGGGGAGCTGTTTTTT. Translating it yields CSAFMDAANTGELFF. The chain employs TRBV20-1 and TRBJ2-2; no reliable D call. Germline V gives CDR1 DFQATT, CDR2 SNEGSKA (reference sequence). The CDR3 has 15 residues. Trimming pared 5 bases from V and 0 bases from J, leaving 13 bases between.

Ten or more counts support this clonotype. The J gene is TRBJ1-1, the V gene TRBV12-3 or TRBV12-4; D unresolved. The CDR3 totals 11 residues. Trimming left V 5 bases short and J 8 bases short, with 9 bases between. The CDR3 protein is CASSLGREAFF. The DNA of the CDR3 is TGTGCCAGCAGTCTTGGTCGGGAAGCTTTCTTT.

The V gene is TRBV20-1, the J gene TRBJ2-3; 9 bases map to TRBD2. Germline V lookup: CDR1 DFQATT, CDR2 SNEGSKA (reference sequence). This CDR3 contains 15 residues. The ends lost 6 bases at V and 1 base at J; junction bases unmatched: 8. In DNA form, the CDR3 reads TGCAGTGCCCAGGGCTTAGCGGGAGGCACAGATACGCAGTATTTT. The encoded protein is CSAQGLAGGTDTQYF.

This clonotype was seen more than once but under ten times. The chain links TRBV5-1 to TRBJ2-7; 7 bases agree with TRBD1. V shed 1 base, J shed 3 bases, and the junction held 7 bases outside the gene matches. Germline V gene lookup returns CDR1 SGHRS and CDR2 YFSETQ. CDR3 length: 15 amino acids. The CDR3, as DNA: TGCGCCAGCAGCTTGACCGGGACAGACTACTACGAGCAGTACTTC. Amino acids: CASSLTGTDYYEQYF. Using reference TRBV5-1 and TRBJ2-7 for the parts outside the CDR3, the full variable domain is KAGVTQTPRYLIKTRGQQVTLSCSPISGHRSVSWYQQTPGQGLQFLFEYFSETQRNKGNFPGRFSGRQFSNSRSEMNVSTLELGDSALYLCASSLTGTDYYEQYFGPGTRLTVT.

This chain links TRBV28 with TRBJ1-5; maybe TRBD1 (5 bases). Germline V gene data show CDR1 as MDHEN and CDR2 as SYDVKM. V was clipped by 3 bases and J by 8 bases, with 11 bases between them. The CDR3 contains 13 residues. CDR3 DNA sequence: TGTGCCAGCAGTTTCGGGACCGGGGAGCCCCAGCATTTT. It is translated as CASSFGTGEPQHF.

V is TRBV7-2 and J is TRBJ2-1; TRBD2 might be the D (5 bases). V dropped 5 bases and J dropped 0 bases, with 17 bases sitting between them. The CDR3 is 17 amino acids. CDR1 and CDR2 (germline): SGHTA, FQGNSA. Written as DNA, the CDR3 is TGTGCCAGCAGCGCCCGCGCTAGCACAAGCTCCTACAATGAGCAGTTCTTC. It yields the protein CASSARASTSSYNEQFF.

A note on this clonotype: Since a far larger clone is one base different, this is likely a read error. The gene calls are TRBV11-2 and TRBJ2-7, with D possibly TRBD2 on 5 matching bases. The CDR3 loop spans 13 amino acids. CDR1 is SGHAT, CDR2 FQNNGV, per germline. CDR3 region: CVSSLDWGYEQYF. In DNA, the CDR3 is TGTGTCAGCAGCTTGGACTGGGGCTACGAGCAGTACTTC.

This clonotype was detected only a few times. The V and J genes are TRBV20-1 and TRBJ1-2; the D is unclear. Germline CDR1 and CDR2: DFQATT and SNEGSKA (reference sequence). Trimming pared 6 bases from V and 5 bases from J, leaving 25 bases between. The CDR3 runs 16 residues. As DNA, the CDR3 is TGCAGTGCCACTCGCGGGTTTTCTCGGCCCGGGTATGGCTACACCTTC. It translates to CSATRGFSRPGYGYTF.

This clonotype appeared many times. The chain carries TRBV7-6 and TRBJ2-4; D is perhaps TRBD1 or TRBD2 (5 bases each). The V end lost 2 bases, the J end lost 3 bases, and 14 bases lay between the germline ends. Germline assignment: CDR1 SGHVS and CDR2 FNYEAQ. The CDR3 has 16 residues. The CDR3 reads CASSLSPGTDKNIQYF. For the CDR3, the DNA is TGTGCCAGCAGCTTATCCCCGGGGACGGACAAAAACATTCAGTACTTC.

The chain uses TRBV24-1 and TRBJ2-1; 8 nucleotides line up with TRBD1. The CDR3 has 16 residues. The V gene end was trimmed by 7 bases and the J gene end by 5 bases; junction bases not matched to a gene: 12. Germline lookup yields CDR1 KGHDR and CDR2 SFDVKD. The DNA of the CDR3 is TGTGCCACCAGCCCCGCTGGATACAGGGGGGACAATGAGCAGTTCTTC. Its translation: CATSPAGYRGDNEQFF.

Regarding this clonotype: A read error may produce the germline difference seen at one junction end. The chain couples TRBV5-1 to TRBJ1-1, with D possibly matching TRBD1 (6 bases). Per the germline V gene, CDR1 is SGHRS and CDR2 is YFSETQ. CDR3 size: 13 residues. CDR3 sequence reads: CASSSDRNTKAFF. The DNA of the CDR3 is TGCGCCAGCAGCTCGGACAGAAACACTAAAGCTTTCTTT.

This clonotype was detected many times. The V call is TRBV2, the J call TRBJ2-2, with 7 bases fitting TRBD1. CDR1 SNHLY and CDR2 FYNNEI come from the germline V gene. V lost 7 bases and J lost 4; bases outside the gene matches: 15. The CDR3 extends over 17 amino acids. The DNA for the CDR3 is TGTGCCAGCAATCAACCCACAGGGGCAGGTGGCACCGGGGAGCTGTTTTTT. Its protein is CASNQPTGAGGTGELFF.

The sample holds a few counts of this clonotype. A much larger clonotype is one base distant, so this may be a read error. The rearrangement joins TRBV7-9 to TRBJ2-5, with D possibly called TRBD1 or TRBD2 (6 bases each). CDR1 and CDR2 from the germline V gene are SEHNR and FQNEAQ (reference sequence). CDR3 size: 14 residues. V lost 3 bases and J 5 bases, leaving 13 bases between the germline ends. DNA for the CDR3: TGTGCCAGCAGCTTTACGGGGGCCGGGGAGACCCAGTACTTC. Its translation is CASSFTGAGETQYF.

This chain uses TRBV7-9 with TRBJ2-5; D is unclear. Germline CDR1 and CDR2: SEHNR and FQNEAQ (reference sequence). The CDR3 consists of 13 residues. V gave up 6 bases and J gave up 2 bases, with 10 bases separating them. Here the CDR3 DNA reads TGTGCCAGCAGATCACTCCATCAAGAGACCCAGTACTTC. This gives the protein CASRSLHQETQYF. Filled out from reference TRBV7-9 and TRBJ2-5, the complete variable domain reads DTGVSQNPRHKITKRGQNVTFRCDPISEHNRLYWYRQTLGQGPEFLTYFQNEAQLEKSRLLSDRFSAERPKGSFSTLEIQRTEQGDSAMYLCASRSLHQETQYFGPGTRLLVL.

There are a few counts of this clonotype. V gene TRBV6-1 combines with J gene TRBJ2-7; 8 nucleotides line up with TRBD1. V dropped 5 bases and J dropped 5; count of bases not matched to a gene: 8. This CDR3 spans 14 amino acids. The germline V gene has CDR1 MNHNS and CDR2 SASEGT. The CDR3 DNA follows: TGTGCCAGCAGTCTCCGGACAGGGCAACACGAGCAGTACTTC. Translating it yields CASSLRTGQHEQYF.

This clonotype came up a few times. V is TRBV7-9 and J is TRBJ2-5; 9 bases agree with TRBD1. The CDR3 covers 14 residues. CDR1 is SEHNR, CDR2 FQNEAQ, per germline (reference sequence). V gave up 2 bases and J gave up 5 bases; unmatched junction bases: 3. The CDR3 sequence is CASSLRTGVETQYF. The CDR3 coding sequence is TGTGCCAGCAGCTTAAGGACAGGGGTGGAGACCCAGTACTTC.